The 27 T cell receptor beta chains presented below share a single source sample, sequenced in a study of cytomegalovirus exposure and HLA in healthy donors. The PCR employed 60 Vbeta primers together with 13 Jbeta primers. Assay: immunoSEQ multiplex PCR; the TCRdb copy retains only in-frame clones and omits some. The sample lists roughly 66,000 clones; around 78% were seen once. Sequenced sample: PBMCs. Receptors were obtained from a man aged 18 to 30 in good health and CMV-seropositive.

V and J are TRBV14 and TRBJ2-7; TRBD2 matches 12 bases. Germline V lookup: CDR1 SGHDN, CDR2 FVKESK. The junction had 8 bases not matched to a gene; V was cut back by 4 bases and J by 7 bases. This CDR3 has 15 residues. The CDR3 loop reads CASSLLAGGLGEQYF. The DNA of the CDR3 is TGTGCCAGCAGCCTCCTAGCGGGAGGGTTAGGGGAGCAGTACTTC.

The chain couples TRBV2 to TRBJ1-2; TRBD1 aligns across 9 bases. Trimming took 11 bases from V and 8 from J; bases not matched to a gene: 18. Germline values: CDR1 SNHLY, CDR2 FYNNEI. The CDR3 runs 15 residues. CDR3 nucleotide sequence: TGTGCCGTCCCGGGGACAGGGAGGGGAAGGGGCGGCTACACCTTC. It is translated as CAVPGTGRGRGGYTF.

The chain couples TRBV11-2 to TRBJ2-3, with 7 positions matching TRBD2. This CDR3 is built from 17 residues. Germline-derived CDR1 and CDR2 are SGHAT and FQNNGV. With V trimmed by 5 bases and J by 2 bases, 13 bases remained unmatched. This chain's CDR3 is CASSPLAGAGITDTQYF. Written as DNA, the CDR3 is TGTGCCAGCAGCCCCCTGGCGGGAGCGGGGATCACAGATACGCAGTATTTT.

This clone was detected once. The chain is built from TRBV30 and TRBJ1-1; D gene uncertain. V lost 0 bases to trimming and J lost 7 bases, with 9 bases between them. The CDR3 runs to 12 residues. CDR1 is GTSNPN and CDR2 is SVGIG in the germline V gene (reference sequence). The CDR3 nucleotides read TGTGCCTGGAGTGTACTACCGGGTGAAGCTTTCTTT. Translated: CAWSVLPGEAFF.

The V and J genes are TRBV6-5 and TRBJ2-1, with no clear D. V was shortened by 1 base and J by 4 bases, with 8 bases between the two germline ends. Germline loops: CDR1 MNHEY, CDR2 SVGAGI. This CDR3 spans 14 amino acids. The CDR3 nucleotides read TGTGCCAGCAGTTACTTGACACATTACAATGAGCAGTTCTTC. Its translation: CASSYLTHYNEQFF.

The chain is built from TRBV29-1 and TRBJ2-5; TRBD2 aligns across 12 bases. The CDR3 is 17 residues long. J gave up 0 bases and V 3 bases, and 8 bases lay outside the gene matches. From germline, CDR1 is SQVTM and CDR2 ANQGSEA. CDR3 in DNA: TGCAGCGTTGACGGGACTAGCGGGTTTGCCTACCAAGAGACCCAGTACTTC. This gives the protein CSVDGTSGFAYQETQYF.

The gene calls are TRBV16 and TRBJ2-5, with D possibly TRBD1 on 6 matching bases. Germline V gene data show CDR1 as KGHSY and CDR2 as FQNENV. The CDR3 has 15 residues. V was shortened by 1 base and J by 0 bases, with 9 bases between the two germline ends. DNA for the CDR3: TGTGCCAGCAGCCAATGGACAGTGAACCAAGAGACCCAGTACTTC. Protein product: CASSQWTVNQETQYF.

The CDR3 DNA reads as TGCGCCAGCAGCTTCGGACAGGGAGGAACTGAAGCTTTCTTT. Protein sequence: CASSFGQGGTEAFF. The chain joins TRBV5-1 to TRBJ1-1, with 8 bases aligning to TRBD1. CDR3 size: 14 residues. Germline CDR1 SGHRS, CDR2 YFSETQ. V shed 2 bases and J 5 bases; nucleotides not matched to a gene: 5.

The CDR3 loop reads CASSESGQDTDTQYF. The CDR3 region has the DNA TGCGCCAGCAGTGAGTCGGGGCAGGACACAGATACGCAGTATTTT. The rearrangement uses TRBV10-1 and TRBJ2-3; maybe TRBD1 (5 bases). V lost 0 bases, J lost 2 bases, and 9 bases lay in between. The CDR3 is made up of 15 amino acids. In germline, CDR1 is WNHNN, CDR2 SYGVQD (reference sequence).

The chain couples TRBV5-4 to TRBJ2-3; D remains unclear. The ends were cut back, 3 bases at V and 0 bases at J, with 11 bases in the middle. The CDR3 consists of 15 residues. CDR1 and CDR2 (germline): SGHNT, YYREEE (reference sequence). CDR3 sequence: CASSSGPTSTDTQYF. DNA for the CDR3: TGTGCCAGCAGCTCTGGGCCTACCAGCACAGATACGCAGTATTTT.

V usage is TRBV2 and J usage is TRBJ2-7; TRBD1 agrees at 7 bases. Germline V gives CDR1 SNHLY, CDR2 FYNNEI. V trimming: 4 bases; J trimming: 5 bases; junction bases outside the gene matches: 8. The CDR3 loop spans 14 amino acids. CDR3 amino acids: CASSGGQGVHEQYF. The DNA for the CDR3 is TGTGCCAGCAGTGGGGGGCAGGGGGTCCACGAGCAGTACTTC.

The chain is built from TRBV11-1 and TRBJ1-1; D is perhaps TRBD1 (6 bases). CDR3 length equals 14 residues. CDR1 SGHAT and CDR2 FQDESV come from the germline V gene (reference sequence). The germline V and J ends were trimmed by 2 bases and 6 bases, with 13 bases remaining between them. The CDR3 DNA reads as TGTGCCAGCAGCTTACGGGACACGGCGGCTGAAGCTTTCTTT. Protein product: CASSLRDTAAEAFF.

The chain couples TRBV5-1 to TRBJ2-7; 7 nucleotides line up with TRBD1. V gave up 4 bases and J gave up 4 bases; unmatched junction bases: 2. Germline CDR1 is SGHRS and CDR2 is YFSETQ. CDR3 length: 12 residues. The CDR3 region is CASSPQGYEQYF. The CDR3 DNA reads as TGCGCCAGCAGCCCACAGGGGTACGAGCAGTACTTC.

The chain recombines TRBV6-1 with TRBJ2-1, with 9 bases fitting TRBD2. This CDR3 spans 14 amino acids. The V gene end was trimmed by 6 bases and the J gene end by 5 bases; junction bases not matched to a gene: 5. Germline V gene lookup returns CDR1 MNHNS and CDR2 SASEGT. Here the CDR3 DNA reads TGTGCCAGCAGCGTACGCGGGGGGGACAATGAGCAGTTCTTC. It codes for CASSVRGGDNEQFF.

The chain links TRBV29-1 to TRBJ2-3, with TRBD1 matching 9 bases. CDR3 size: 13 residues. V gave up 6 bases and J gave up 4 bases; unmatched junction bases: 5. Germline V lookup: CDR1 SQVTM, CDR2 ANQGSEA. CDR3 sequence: CSVGTGWADTQYF. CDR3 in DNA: TGCAGCGTCGGGACAGGGTGGGCAGATACGCAGTATTTT.

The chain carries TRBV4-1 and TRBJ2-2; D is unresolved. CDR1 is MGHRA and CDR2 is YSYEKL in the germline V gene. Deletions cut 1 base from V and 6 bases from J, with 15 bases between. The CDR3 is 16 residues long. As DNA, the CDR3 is TGCGCCAGCAGCCAAGCCAATCTAGTGGCCGCCGGGGAGCTGTTTTTT. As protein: CASSQANLVAAGELFF.

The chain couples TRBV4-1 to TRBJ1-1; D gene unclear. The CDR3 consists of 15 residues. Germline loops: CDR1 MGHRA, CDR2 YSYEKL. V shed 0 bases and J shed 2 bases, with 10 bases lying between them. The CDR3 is CASSQDTRTNTEAFF. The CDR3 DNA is TGCGCCAGCAGCCAAGACACCCGGACTAACACTGAAGCTTTCTTT.

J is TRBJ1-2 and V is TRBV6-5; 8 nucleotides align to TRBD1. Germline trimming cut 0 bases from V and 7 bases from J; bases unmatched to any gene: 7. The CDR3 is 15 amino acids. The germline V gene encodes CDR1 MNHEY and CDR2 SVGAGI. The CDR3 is CASSYSSGQGGGYTF. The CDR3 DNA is TGTGCCAGCAGTTACTCCAGTGGACAGGGAGGTGGCTACACCTTC.

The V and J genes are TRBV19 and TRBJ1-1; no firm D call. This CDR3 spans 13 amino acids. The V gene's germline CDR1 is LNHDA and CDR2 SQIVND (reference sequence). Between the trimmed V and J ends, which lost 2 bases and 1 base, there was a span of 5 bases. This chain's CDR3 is CASSISENTEAFF. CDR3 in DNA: TGTGCCAGTAGTATATCAGAGAACACTGAAGCTTTCTTT.

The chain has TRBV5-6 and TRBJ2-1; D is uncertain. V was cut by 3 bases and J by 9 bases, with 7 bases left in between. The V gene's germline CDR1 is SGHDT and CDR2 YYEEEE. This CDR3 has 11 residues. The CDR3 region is CASSSSVEQFF. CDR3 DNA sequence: TGTGCCAGCAGCTCAAGCGTTGAGCAGTTCTTC.

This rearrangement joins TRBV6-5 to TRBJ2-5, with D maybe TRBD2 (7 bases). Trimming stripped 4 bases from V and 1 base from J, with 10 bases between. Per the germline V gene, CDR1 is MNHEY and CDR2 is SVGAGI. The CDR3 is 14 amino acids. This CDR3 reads CASSLGGAQETQYF. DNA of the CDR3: TGTGCCAGCAGTTTAGGGGGGGCCCAAGAGACCCAGTACTTC.

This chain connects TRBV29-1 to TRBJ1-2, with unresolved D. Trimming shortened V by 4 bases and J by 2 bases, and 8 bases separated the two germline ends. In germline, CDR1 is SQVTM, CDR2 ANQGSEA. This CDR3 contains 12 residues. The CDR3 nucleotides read TGCAGCGTTGTGGCGGTCAACTATGGCTACACCTTC. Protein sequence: CSVVAVNYGYTF.

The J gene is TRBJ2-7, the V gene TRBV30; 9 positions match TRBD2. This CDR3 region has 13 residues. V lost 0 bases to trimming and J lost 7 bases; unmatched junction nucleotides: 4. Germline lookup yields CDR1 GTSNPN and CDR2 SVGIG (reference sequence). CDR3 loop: CAWSVLAGGEQYF. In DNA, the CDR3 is TGTGCCTGGAGTGTTCTGGCGGGAGGGGAGCAGTACTTC.

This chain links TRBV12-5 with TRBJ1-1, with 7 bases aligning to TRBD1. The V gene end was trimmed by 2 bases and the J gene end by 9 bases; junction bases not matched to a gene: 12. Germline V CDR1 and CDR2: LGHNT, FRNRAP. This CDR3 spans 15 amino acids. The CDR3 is CASGLSSSGTVQAFF. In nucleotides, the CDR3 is TGTGCTAGTGGTTTGTCTTCGTCAGGGACAGTTCAAGCTTTCTTT.

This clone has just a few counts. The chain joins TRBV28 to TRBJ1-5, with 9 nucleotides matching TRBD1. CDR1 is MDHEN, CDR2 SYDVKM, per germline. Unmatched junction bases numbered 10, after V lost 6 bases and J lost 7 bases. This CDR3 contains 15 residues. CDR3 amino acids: CASSNGQGSGQPQHF. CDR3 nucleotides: TGTGCCAGCAGCAACGGACAGGGGAGCGGGCAGCCCCAGCATTTT.

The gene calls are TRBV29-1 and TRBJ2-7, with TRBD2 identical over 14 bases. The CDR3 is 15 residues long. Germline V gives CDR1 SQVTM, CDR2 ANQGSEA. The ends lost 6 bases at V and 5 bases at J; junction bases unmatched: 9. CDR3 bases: TGCAGCGTCCGACCGACTAGCGGGAGGGCCGACGAGCAGTACTTC. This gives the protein CSVRPTSGRADEQYF.

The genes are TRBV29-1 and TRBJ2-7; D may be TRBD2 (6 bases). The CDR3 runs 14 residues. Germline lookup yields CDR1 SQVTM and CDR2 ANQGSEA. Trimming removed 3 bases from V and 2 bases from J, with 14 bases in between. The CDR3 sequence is CSVEGREVPYEQYF. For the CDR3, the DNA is TGCAGCGTTGAGGGCAGGGAGGTCCCCTACGAGCAGTACTTC.